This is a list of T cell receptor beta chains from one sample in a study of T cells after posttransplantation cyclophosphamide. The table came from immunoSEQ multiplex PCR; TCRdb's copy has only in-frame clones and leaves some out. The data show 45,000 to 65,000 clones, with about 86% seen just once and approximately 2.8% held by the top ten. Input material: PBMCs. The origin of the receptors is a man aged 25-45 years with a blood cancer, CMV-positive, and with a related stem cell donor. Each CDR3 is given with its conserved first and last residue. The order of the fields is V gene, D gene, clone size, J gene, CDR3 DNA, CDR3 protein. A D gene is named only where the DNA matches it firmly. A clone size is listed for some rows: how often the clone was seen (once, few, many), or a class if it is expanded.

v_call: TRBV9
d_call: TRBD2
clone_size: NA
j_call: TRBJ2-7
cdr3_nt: TGTGCCAGCAGCGATGGACTAGCGGGGGCCTCCTACGAGCAGTACTTC
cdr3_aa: CASSDGLAGASYEQYF

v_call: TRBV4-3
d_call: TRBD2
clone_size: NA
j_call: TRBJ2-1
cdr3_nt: TGCGCCAGCAGCCCGTACGTGGGGGGGGATAGCTCCTACAATGAGCAGTTCTTC
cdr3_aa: CASSPYVGGDSSYNEQFF

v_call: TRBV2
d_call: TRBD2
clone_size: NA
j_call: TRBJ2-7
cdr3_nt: TGTGCCAGCAGTACCCCGGGACTAGGGGTCGAGCAGTACTTC
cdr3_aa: CASSTPGLGVEQYF

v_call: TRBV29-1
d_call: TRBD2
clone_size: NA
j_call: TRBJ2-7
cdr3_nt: TGCAGCGTTGAGAGCGGGAGTGGTTTCAACGAGCAGTACTTC
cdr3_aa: CSVESGSGFNEQYF

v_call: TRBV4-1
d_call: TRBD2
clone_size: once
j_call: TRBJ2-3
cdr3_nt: TGCGCCAGCAGCCAAGGTAGCGGGAGGACCTCGGGGAATACGCAGTATTTT
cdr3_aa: CASSQGSGRTSGNTQYF

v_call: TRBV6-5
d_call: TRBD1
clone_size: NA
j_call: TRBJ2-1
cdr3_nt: TGTGCCAGCAGTGGGGTTGACAGGGGGCGCAATGAGCAGTTCTTC
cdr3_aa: CASSGVDRGRNEQFF

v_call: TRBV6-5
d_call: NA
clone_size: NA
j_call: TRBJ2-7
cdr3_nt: TGTGCCAGCAGTTACAGCCGTGCTGCCTACGAGCAGTACTTC
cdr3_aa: CASSYSRAAYEQYF

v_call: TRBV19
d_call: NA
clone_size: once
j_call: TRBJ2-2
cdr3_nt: TGTGCCAGTAGTATCAGGTTCACCGGGGAGCTGTTTTTT
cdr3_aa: CASSIRFTGELFF

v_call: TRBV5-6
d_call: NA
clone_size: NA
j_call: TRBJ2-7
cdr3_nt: TGTGCCAGCAGCCCGACAGGAGCCCAGGAGCAGTACTTC
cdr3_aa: CASSPTGAQEQYF

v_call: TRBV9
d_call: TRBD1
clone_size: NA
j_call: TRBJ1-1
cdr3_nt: TGTGCCAGCAGCGGACTACAGGGGGCGAGGAACACTGAAGCTTTCTTT
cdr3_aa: CASSGLQGARNTEAFF

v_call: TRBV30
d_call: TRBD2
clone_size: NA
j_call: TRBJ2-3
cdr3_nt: TGTGCCTGGAGTGTACTAAGGACTAGCGGACTCACAGATACGCAGTATTTT
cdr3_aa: CAWSVLRTSGLTDTQYF

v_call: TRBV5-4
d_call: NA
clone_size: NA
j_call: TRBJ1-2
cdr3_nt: TGTGCCAGCAGCTTGTGGGACACCGCATATGGCTACACCTTC
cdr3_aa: CASSLWDTAYGYTF

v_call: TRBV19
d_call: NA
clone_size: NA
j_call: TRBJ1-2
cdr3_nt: TGTGCCAGTAGTATAGGAGGGGCAGGGGTGTCTGGCTACACCTTC
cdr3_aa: CASSIGGAGVSGYTF

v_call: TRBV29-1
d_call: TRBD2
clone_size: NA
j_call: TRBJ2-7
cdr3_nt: TGCAGCGTTGGGGCAGGGAGGGCCTACGAGCAGTACTTC
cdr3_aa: CSVGAGRAYEQYF

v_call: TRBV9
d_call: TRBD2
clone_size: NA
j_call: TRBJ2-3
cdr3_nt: TGTGCCAGCAGCCGACGGCTGCCGGGAGGAGGGGATACGCAGTATTTT
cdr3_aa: CASSRRLPGGGDTQYF

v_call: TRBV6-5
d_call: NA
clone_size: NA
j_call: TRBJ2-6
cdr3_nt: TGTGCCAGCAGTTACAAGAGCTCTGGGGCCAACGTCCTGACTTTC
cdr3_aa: CASSYKSSGANVLTF

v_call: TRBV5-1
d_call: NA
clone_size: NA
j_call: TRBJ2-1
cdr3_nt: TGCGCCAGCAAGCGTGAGAATGAGCAGTTCTTC
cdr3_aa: CASKRENEQFF

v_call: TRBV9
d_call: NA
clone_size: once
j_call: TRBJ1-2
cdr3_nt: TGTGCCAGCAGCGTAGCCGACAGCTATGGCTACACCTTC
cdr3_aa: CASSVADSYGYTF

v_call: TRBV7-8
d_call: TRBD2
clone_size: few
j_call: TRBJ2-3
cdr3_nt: TGTGCCAGCAGCTTACCAGCGGGAGAAGATACGCAGTATTTT
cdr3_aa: CASSLPAGEDTQYF

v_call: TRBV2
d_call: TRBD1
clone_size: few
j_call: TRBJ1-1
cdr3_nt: TGTGCCAGCAGTGTGTCACAGGGGTGGACTGAAGCTTTCTTT
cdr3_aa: CASSVSQGWTEAFF

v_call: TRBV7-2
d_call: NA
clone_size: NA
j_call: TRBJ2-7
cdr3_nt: TGTGCCAGCAGCTTCAACCAGCGGGCGTCCTACGAGCAGTACTTC
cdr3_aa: CASSFNQRASYEQYF

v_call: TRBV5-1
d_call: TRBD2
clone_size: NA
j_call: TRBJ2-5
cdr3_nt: TGCGCCAGCAGCCCAGGCGCGGGGGGCGGGGAGACCCAGTACTTC
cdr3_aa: CASSPGAGGGETQYF

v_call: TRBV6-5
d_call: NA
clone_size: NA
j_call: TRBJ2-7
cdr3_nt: TGTGCCAGCAGTTACTGGCAGACAGATTCCTACGAGCAGTACTTC
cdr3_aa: CASSYWQTDSYEQYF

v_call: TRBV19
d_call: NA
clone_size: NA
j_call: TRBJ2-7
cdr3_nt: TGTGCCAGTTGTCCGACAGAAAGGTGCGACGAGCAGTACTTC
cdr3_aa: CASCPTERCDEQYF

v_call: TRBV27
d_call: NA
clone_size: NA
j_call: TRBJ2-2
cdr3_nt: TGTGCCAGCAGTCCGAGACTCAACACCGGGGAGCTGTTTTTT
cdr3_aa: CASSPRLNTGELFF

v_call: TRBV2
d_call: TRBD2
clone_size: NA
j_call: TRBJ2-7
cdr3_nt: TGTGCCAGCAGTGTCTTAGCGGGAGGTACCTACGAGCAGTACTTC
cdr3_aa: CASSVLAGGTYEQYF

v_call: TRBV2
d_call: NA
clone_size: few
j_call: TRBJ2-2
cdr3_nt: TGTGCCAGCAGTATAGACAGGAACACCGGGGAGCTGTTTTTT
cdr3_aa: CASSIDRNTGELFF

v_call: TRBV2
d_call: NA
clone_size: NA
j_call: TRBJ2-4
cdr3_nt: TGTGCCCGTACAGGGTTGGGGCAAAACATTCAGTACTTC
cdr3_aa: CARTGLGQNIQYF

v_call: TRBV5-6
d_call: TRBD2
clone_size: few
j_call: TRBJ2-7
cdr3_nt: TGTGCCAGCAGCTTTACTAGCGATCACGAGCAGTACTTC
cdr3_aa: CASSFTSDHEQYF

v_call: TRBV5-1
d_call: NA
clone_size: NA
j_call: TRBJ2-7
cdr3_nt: TGCGCCAGCAGCTTGGAACTCCCTTACGAGCAGTACTTC
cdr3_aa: CASSLELPYEQYF

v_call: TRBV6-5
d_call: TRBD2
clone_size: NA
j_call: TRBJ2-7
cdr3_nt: TGTGCCAGCAGTTACTCGAGCGGGAAATTGGCGCAGTACTTC
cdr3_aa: CASSYSSGKLAQYF

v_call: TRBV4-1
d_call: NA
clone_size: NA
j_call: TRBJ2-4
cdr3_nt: TGCGCCAGCAGCCAACGTCAAAGCGAAAACATTCAGTACTTC
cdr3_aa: CASSQRQSENIQYF

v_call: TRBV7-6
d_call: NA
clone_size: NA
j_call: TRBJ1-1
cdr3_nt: TGTGCCAGCAGCAAACCTACCGGGAACATGAACACTGAAGCTTTCTTT
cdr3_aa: CASSKPTGNMNTEAFF

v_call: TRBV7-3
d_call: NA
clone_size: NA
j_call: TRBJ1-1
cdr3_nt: TGTGCCAGCAGCCGGGACACAAACACTGAAGCTTTCTTT
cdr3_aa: CASSRDTNTEAFF

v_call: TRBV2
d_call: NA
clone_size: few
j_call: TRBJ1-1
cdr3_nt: TGTGCCAGCAGCCCCGAGGGGGGGGTCACTGAAGCTTTCTTT
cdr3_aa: CASSPEGGVTEAFF

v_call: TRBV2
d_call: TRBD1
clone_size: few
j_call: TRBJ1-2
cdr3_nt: TGTGCCAGCAGTTTACAGGGGGCGCAAGGCTACACCTTC
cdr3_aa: CASSLQGAQGYTF

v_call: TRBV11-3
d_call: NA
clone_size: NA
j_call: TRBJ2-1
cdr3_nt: TGTGCCAGCAGCCCGGCGGAGGGAAATTACAATGAGCAGTTCTTC
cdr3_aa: CASSPAEGNYNEQFF

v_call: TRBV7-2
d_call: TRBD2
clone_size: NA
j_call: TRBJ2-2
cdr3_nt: TGTGCCAGTATCACTAGCGGATGGGGCATCGGGGAGCTGTTTTTT
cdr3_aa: CASITSGWGIGELFF

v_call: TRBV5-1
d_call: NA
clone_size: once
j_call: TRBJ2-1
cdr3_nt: TGCGCCAGCACACGGGAGATGGGGAATGAGCAGTTCTTC
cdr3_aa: CASTREMGNEQFF

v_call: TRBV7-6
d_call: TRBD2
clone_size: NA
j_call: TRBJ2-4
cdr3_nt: TGTGCCAGCAGCTTAGTAGCTAGCGGGAGAAGCATTCAGTACTTC
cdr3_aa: CASSLVASGRSIQYF